The source of this TCR beta chain is a study of blood T cell repertoires in COVID-19. The germline V and J ends were trimmed by 7 bases and 3 bases, with 13 bases remaining between them. The CDR3 extends over 14 amino acids. Germline V gene data show CDR1 as MDHEN and CDR2 as SYDVKM. Repertoires were generated with immunoSEQ multiplex PCR, while TCRdb's copy carries only in-frame clones and drops some. The sample yields roughly 200,000 clones, about 81% seen once. This chain connects TRBV28 to TRBJ1-3; D is perhaps TRBD1 (6 bases). Sequencing was done on a sample of peripheral blood. The origin of this receptor is a woman aged 55-69 years with COVID-19, enrolled during active disease. The CDR3 coding sequence is TGTGCCAGCACCGGGGGGGCGTATGGAAACACCATATATTTT. Translation: CASTGGAYGNTIYF.